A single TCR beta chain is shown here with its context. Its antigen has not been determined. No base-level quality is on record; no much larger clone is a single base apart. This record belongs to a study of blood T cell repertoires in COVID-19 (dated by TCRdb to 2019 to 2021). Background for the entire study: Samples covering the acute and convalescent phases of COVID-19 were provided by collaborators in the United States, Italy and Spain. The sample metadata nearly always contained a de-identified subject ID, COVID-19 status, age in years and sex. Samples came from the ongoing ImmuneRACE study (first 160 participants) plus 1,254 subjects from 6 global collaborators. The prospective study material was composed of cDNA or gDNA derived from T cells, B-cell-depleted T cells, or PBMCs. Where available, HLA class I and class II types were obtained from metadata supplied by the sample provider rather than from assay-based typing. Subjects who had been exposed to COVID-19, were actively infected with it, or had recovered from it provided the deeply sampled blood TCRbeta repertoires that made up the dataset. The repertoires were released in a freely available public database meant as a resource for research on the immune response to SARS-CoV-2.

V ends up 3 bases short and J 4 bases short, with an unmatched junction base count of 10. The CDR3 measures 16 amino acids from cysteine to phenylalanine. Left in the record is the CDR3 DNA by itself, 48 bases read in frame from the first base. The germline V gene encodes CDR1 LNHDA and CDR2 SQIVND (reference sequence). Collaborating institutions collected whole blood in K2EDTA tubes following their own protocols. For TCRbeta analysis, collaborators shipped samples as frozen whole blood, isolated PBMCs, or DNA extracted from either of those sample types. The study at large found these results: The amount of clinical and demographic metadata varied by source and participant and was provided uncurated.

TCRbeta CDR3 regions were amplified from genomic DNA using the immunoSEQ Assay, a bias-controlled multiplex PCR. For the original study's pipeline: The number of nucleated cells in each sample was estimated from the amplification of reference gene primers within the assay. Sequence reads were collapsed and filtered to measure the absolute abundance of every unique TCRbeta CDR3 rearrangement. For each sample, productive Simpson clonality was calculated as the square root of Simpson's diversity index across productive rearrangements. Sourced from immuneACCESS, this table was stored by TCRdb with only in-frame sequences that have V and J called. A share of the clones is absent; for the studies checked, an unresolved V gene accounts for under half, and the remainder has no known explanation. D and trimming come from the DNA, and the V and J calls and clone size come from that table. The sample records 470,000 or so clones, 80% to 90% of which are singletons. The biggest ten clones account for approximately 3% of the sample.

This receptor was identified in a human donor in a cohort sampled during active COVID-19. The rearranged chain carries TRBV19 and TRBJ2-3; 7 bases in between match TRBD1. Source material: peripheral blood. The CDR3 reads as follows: CASSMPGGVLADTQYF. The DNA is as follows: TGTGCCAGTAGTATGCCAGGGGGAGTCCTTGCAGATACGCAGTATTTT.